The clone carrying this T cell receptor beta chain occurred a few times. The antigen remains unidentified. Repertoires were generated with immunoSEQ multiplex PCR, while TCRdb's copy carries only in-frame clones and drops some. The data hold tens of thousands of clones, with 85% observed a single time. This entry is derived from a study of OX40 agonist ivuxolimab in advanced cancers. Across the whole study: Patients were infused with ivuxolimab every 2 weeks at 0.01 to 10 mg/kg.

Overall study findings and caveats: Expansion of clones was among the lowest in partial responders at 0.1-3.0 mg/kg. Within 6 weeks, CD4+ and CD8+ blood T cells expanded clonally at 0.1 to 3.0 mg/kg. Researchers report that CD8+ T cells had, on average, more expanded clones than CD4+.

Sequences were derived from CD4+ or CD8+ T cells sorted from blood, sampled in a trial of the OX40 agonist ivuxolimab. The TCR comes from an adult with an advanced solid tumor such as melanoma, head and neck, liver or kidney cancer.

As DNA, the CDR3 is TGTGCCAGCAGCCCCTACGAGCTCGAGGACGAGCAGTACTTC. Protein product: CASSPYELEDEQYF. The chain recombines TRBV7-7 with TRBJ2-7; D is ambiguous. V gave up 5 bases and J gave up 5 bases, with 16 bases separating them. Looked up from germline, CDR1 is SSHAT and CDR2 is FNYEAQ (reference sequence). The CDR3 spans 14 residues.